Sequencing of this T cell receptor beta chain was carried out in a study of human T cells and chemical hapten exposure. Study summary: An area of 2 cm by approximately 2 cm on upper inner arm skin received 2% DPC for sensitization. Study-wide results and limits: Versus controls, expanded TCRs had significantly more large CDR3 similarity clusters.

This clonotype was found a few times. The antigen is undetermined. V was pared by 3 bases and J by 4 bases, with 11 bases between. CDR1 and CDR2 (germline): SQVTM, ANQGSEA. The CDR3 length is 13 residues. Time point meaning: patch test 2, 6 weeks after DPC sensitization. Treatment of the sample: therapeutic diphenylcyclopropenone sensitization with weekly scalp DPC. Blood sampling preceded each patch test application. MiXCR was run by TCRdb on the RACE reads, yielding one entry per CDR3 protein. Of about 69,000 distinct CDR3 sequences in the sample, 9% to 12% are singletons; the top ten hold around 7%. The material sequenced was whole blood, taken in connection with sensitization to the hapten diphenylcyclopropenone (DPC). The source of this sequence is a woman aged 45-60 years with alopecia areata. Some clones in this sample may be carry-over from other donors' samples. The chain couples TRBV29-1 to TRBJ2-3; perhaps TRBD1 as D (6 bases). The CDR3 loop reads CSVDLGASDTQYF. The CDR3 region has the DNA TGCAGCGTTGATTTGGGGGCCTCAGATACGCAGTATTTT.